Each of the 18 T cell receptor beta chains below was sequenced from the same sample in a study of tumor-infiltrating lymphocytes in oesophageal squamous cell carcinoma. TCRdb reprocessed the PCR reads via MiXCR and lists one record per CDR3 protein. Of approximately 15,000 distinct CDR3 sequences listed, 53% are singletons. The sequencing input was esophageal tumor tissue. The receptor set was obtained from a male donor with esophageal squamous cell carcinoma.

Regarding this clonotype: One junction end disagrees with the germline gene, perhaps due to a read error. The chain uses TRBV6-1 and TRBJ1-6; 12 bases are shared with TRBD1. The CDR3 length is 20 residues. Per the germline V gene, CDR1 is MNHNS and CDR2 is SASEGT. The CDR3 region is CTSSEAGQGARSSYNSPLHF. The CDR3 bases are TGTACCAGCAGTGAAGCGGGACAGGGGGCCCGGAGCTCCTATAATTCACCCCTCCACTTT.

Many counts were recorded for this clonotype. The V gene is TRBV5-8, the J gene TRBJ2-7; D unresolved. The V gene lost 3 bases and the J gene lost 2 bases, with 18 bases spanning the gap. The CDR3 totals 16 residues. The germline V gene has CDR1 SGHTS and CDR2 YDEGEE. CDR3 nucleotide sequence: TGTGCCAGCAGCTGGCCCCTAAAGGGAAAGGCCTACGAGCAGTACTTC. The encoded protein is CASSWPLKGKAYEQYF.

This chain connects TRBV7-2 to TRBJ1-1; D uncertain. The CDR3 length is 14 residues. Germline V gene data show CDR1 as SGHTA and CDR2 as FQGNSA. V was pared by 5 bases and J by 6 bases, with 16 bases between. The CDR3 sequence is CASSGLVVDAEAFF. The CDR3 DNA is TGTGCCAGCAGCGGCCTTGTCGTCGACGCTGAAGCTTTCTTT. Based on the CDR3 plus reference TRBV7-2 and TRBJ1-1, the full variable domain is GAGVSQSPSNKVTEKGKDVELRCDPISGHTALYWYRQSLGQGLEFLIYFQGNSAPDKSGLPSDRFSAERTGGSVSTLTIQRTQQEDSAVYLCASSGLVVDAEAFFGQGTRLTVV.

A remark on this clonotype: The CDR3 does not close with the conserved phenylalanine or tryptophan, likely indicating a read error. Because the CDR3's place on the DNA is in doubt, the DNA is left out and the CDR3 is given as listed by TCRdb. The chain couples TRBV7-5 to TRBJ2-3. TRBV7-5 is annotated as a pseudogene. The CDR3 totals 9 residues, both ends included. CDR3 amino acids: CISVPEAWY.

This clonotype turned up a few times. This chain joins TRBV7-2 and TRBJ2-4; the D gene is possibly TRBD2 (5 bases). The J call may be incorrect, as the DNA end agrees better with TRBJ2-7. The CDR3 is 15 residues long. Germline V gene data show CDR1 as SGHTA and CDR2 as FQGNSA. The CDR3 is CASSSASGPSYEQYF. CDR3 bases: TGTGCCAGCAGCTCCGCAAGCGGACCCTCCTACGAGCAGTACTTC.

This clonotype has a count of ten or more. In nucleotides, the CDR3 is TGTGCCAGCACTGGGGGAGCCGGTGGGGGACCCCTCCACTTT. Residues: CASTGGAGGGPLHF. The J gene is TRBJ1-6, the V gene TRBV2; perhaps TRBD1 as D (5 bases). The V and J ends lost 7 bases and 12 bases respectively, with 19 bases between them. The germline V gene encodes CDR1 SNHLY and CDR2 FYNNEI. This CDR3 is built from 14 residues.

Worth noting for this clonotype: Given the absence of the conserved phenylalanine or tryptophan at the CDR3 end, a read error is likely. No DNA is shown, since the ends of the CDR3 on it are uncertain; the CDR3 is the one TCRdb lists. V is TRBV7-3 and J is TRBJ2-6; TRBD2 is the table's D call and was not checked against the DNA. The CDR3 adds up to 19 amino acids, both ends counted. CDR1 and CDR2 (germline): SGHTA, FQGTGA. This chain's CDR3 is CASSSLGLAGGYNEQYFGA.

This clonotype was detected many times. The V gene is TRBV6-1, the J gene TRBJ2-3, with D hard to call. The CDR3 is 11 amino acids. Germline CDR1 and CDR2: MNHNS and SASEGT. V was clipped by 5 bases and J by 3 bases, with 3 bases between them. CDR3 in DNA: TGTGCCAGCAGTTCAACAGATACGCAGTATTTT. Translation gives CASSSTDTQYF.

This clonotype was picked up many times. This rearrangement joins TRBV5-5 to TRBJ2-7; the match to TRBD2 covers 8 bases. Germline lookup yields CDR1 SGHKS and CDR2 YYEKEE (reference sequence). V lost 0 bases and J lost 3; bases outside the gene matches: 5. CDR3 length: 15 amino acids. CDR3 region: CASSLGGGTSYEQYF. The DNA for the CDR3 is TGTGCCAGCAGCTTGGGTGGCGGGACTAGCTACGAGCAGTACTTC.

J is TRBJ1-6 and V is TRBV12-3 or TRBV12-4; D is uncertain. The CDR3 spans 15 residues. The ends were cut back, 5 bases at V and 8 bases at J, with 16 bases in the middle. CDR3 nucleotides: TGTGCCAGCAGTCCCCCACACGGGAAGGATTCACCCCTCCACTTT. Protein sequence: CASSPPHGKDSPLHF.

This clonotype came up a few times. A much larger clone sits a single nucleotide away, making a read error possible. The rearrangement joins TRBV28 to TRBJ2-1; possible D gene TRBD1, 5 bases. The germline CDR1 and CDR2 sequences are MDHEN and SYDVKM. This CDR3 has 14 residues. Deletions cut 3 bases from V and 10 bases from J, with 16 bases between. This CDR3 is CASSFGGASYEQFF. The CDR3 DNA reads as TGTGCCAGCAGTTTTGGTGGGGCCTCCTACGAGCAGTTCTTC.

This clonotype is medium-sized by share. This chain links TRBV12-3 or TRBV12-4 with TRBJ2-5; D gene ambiguous. V lost 4 bases and J 5 bases, leaving 14 bases between the germline ends. The CDR3 runs to 14 residues. The CDR3 bases are TGTGCCAGCAGTTCCGAGGCTAATAGGGAGACCCAGTACTTC. It encodes CASSSEANRETQYF.

This clonotype was seen a few times. The V call is TRBV7-8, the J call TRBJ2-7; perhaps TRBD2 as D (5 bases). Germline values: CDR1 SGHVS, CDR2 FQNEAQ. This CDR3 comprises 15 residues. V lost 5 bases and J 0 bases, leaving 14 bases between the germline ends. CDR3 residues: CASSPWRTGSYEQYF. The DNA for the CDR3 is TGTGCCAGCAGCCCCTGGAGGACGGGCTCCTACGAGCAGTACTTC.

V usage is TRBV7-8 and J usage is TRBJ2-5; 12 nucleotides align to TRBD2. The V segment lost 0 bases and the J segment 11 bases; nucleotides outside the gene matches: 16. The length of the CDR3 is 18 residues. Germline CDR1 is SGHVS and CDR2 is FQNEAQ. CDR3 nucleotides: TGTGCCAGCAGCTTAGCCGGGACTAGCGGGTTAAGTCGTGGGGAGCAGTACTTC. The encoded protein is CASSLAGTSGLSRGEQYF.

There are many counts of this clonotype. The CDR3 end shows no conserved phenylalanine or tryptophan, and so a read error is likely. The limits of the CDR3 on the DNA are not certain, so only TCRdb's listed CDR3 is given. The chain carries TRBV6-1 and TRBJ2-7; the table's D call, TRBD1, was not checked against the DNA. Inclusive of both ends, the CDR3 amounts to 16 amino acids. The germline V gene has CDR1 MNHNS and CDR2 SASEGT. The CDR3 sequence is CASSVQGSNYGYTFGS.

This clonotype was found once. The J gene is TRBJ2-5, the V gene TRBV7-2, with 12 bases identical to TRBD1. This CDR3 contains 16 residues. V shed 4 bases, J shed 11 bases, and the junction held 14 bases outside the gene matches. Germline-derived CDR1 and CDR2 are SGHTA and FQGNSA. The CDR3 DNA sequence: TGTGCCAGCAGCTCGGGGACAGGGGGCTTTTTCAATGAGCAGTACTTC. Encoded protein: CASSSGTGGFFNEQYF. Supplemented by reference TRBV7-2 and TRBJ2-5, the full variable domain reads GAGVSQSPSNKVTEKGKDVELRCDPISGHTALYWYRQSLGQGLEFLIYFQGNSAPDKSGLPSDRFSAERTGGSVSTLTIQRTQQEDSAVYLCASSSGTGGFFNEQYFGPGTRLLVL.

The chain uses TRBV7-3 and TRBJ2-3, with 8 positions matching TRBD2. Near its end, the DNA agrees better with TRBJ2-1, so the J call may be wrong. Germline CDR1 SGHTA, CDR2 FQGTGA. The CDR3 length is 16 residues. The CDR3 loop is CASSSTSSGYYNEQFF. The CDR3 bases are TGTGCCAGCAGCTCCACATCTAGCGGGTACTACAATGAGCAGTTCTTC.

As for this clonotype: The junction does not match germline at one end; this may be a read error. The chain links TRBV7-2 to TRBJ2-6; D not resolved. The germline V gene encodes CDR1 SGHTA and CDR2 FQGNSA. The CDR3 loop spans 14 amino acids. In nucleotides, the CDR3 is TGTGCCAGCAGCTTAGTCGGAAATAATTCACCCCTCCACTTC. It translates to CASSLVGNNSPLHF.